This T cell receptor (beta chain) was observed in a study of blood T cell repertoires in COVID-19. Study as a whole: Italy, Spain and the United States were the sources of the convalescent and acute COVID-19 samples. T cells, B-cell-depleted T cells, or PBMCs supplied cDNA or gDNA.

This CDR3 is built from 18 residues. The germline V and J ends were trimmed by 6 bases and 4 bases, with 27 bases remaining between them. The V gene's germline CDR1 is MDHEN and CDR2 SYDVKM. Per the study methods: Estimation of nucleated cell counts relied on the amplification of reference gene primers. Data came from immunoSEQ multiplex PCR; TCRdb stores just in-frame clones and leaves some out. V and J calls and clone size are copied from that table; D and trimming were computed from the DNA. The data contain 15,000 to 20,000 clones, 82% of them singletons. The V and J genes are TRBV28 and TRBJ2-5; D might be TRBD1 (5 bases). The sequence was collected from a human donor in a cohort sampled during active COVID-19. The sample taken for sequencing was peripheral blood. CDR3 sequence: CASSLMPGKVLKGETQYF. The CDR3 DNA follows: TGTGCCAGCAGCCTAATGCCAGGGAAGGTGTTAAAGGGAGAGACCCAGTACTTC.